This record looks at one T cell receptor (beta chain) sequence and its context. The sample belongs to a study of T cells in tuberculosis. TCRdb's table, derived via immunoSEQ multiplex PCR, lists solely in-frame clones and lacks some. The sample lists tens of thousands of clones; roughly 90% were seen once. The CDR3 is 11 residues long. The J segment lost 12 bases and the V segment lost 5 bases, leaving 9 bases of the junction unmatched. CDR1 is DFQATT, CDR2 SNEGSKA, per germline (reference sequence). V is TRBV20-1 and J is TRBJ1-2; 7 positions agree with TRBD1. The clonotype originates from a donor aged 10-35 years with latent tuberculosis or without tuberculosis infection. Some clones in this sample may be carry-over from other donors' samples. Sequencing was performed on PBMCs. CDR3 nucleotides: TGCAGTGCTCCAGTGACAGGGTTTGACACCTTC. Amino acids: CSAPVTGFDTF.